One sample yielded the 2 T cell receptor beta chains listed below, sequenced in a study of blood T cell repertoires in COVID-19. Repertoires were generated with immunoSEQ multiplex PCR, while TCRdb's copy carries only in-frame clones and drops some. Found here are roughly 420,000 clones, roughly 90% of them singletons; the top ten hold over 0.9%. Sequenced: PBMCs or T cells enriched from blood (not recorded which). The receptors were sampled from a woman in her thirties with acute COVID-19.

V and J are TRBV10-1 and TRBJ2-7; possibly TRBD2 for D (6 bases). Germline CDR1 is WNHNN and CDR2 is SYGVQD (reference sequence). The V end was cut by 3 bases, the J end by 7 bases, with 13 bases between. The CDR3 has 13 residues. The CDR3 DNA reads TGCGCCAGCAGTGATCGGGGGTTCGGAGAGCAGTACTTC. Protein product: CASSDRGFGEQYF.

This clone was detected once. This chain connects TRBV11-2 to TRBJ2-7, with TRBD1 as a possible D gene (5 bases). This CDR3 has 12 amino acids. V was clipped by 1 base and J by 11 bases, with 12 bases between them. CDR1 SGHAT and CDR2 FQNNGV come from the germline V gene. DNA for the CDR3: TGTGCCAGCAGCTTAGTTGGGGCCGGAGAGTACTTC. Protein product: CASSLVGAGEYF.